The clone carrying this T cell receptor (beta chain) showed up just a few times. The antigen is undetermined. This sample was taken from a study of T cells in localized non-small cell lung cancer. General study points: There were a median 57 of the top 100 tumor clones appearing in adjacent lung.

V was cut by 0 bases and J by 5 bases, with 22 bases left in between. Germline CDR1 is MGHRA and CDR2 is YSYEKL. The length of the CDR3 is 18 residues. Sequenced by immunoSEQ multiplex PCR; TCRdb stores in-frame clones only, minus some. The table shows around 600 clones, with 20% to 25% occurring only once. The chain recombines TRBV4-1 with TRBJ2-5, with D unclear. The specimen was lung tumor tissue, collected before any cancer treatment. This sequence was found in a male donor aged 60 or older with stage II lung adenocarcinoma. The CDR3 is CASSQDLDPKVRSETQYF. The CDR3 DNA reads as TGCGCCAGCAGCCAAGATCTGGACCCCAAAGTTCGGTCTGAGACCCAGTACTTC.